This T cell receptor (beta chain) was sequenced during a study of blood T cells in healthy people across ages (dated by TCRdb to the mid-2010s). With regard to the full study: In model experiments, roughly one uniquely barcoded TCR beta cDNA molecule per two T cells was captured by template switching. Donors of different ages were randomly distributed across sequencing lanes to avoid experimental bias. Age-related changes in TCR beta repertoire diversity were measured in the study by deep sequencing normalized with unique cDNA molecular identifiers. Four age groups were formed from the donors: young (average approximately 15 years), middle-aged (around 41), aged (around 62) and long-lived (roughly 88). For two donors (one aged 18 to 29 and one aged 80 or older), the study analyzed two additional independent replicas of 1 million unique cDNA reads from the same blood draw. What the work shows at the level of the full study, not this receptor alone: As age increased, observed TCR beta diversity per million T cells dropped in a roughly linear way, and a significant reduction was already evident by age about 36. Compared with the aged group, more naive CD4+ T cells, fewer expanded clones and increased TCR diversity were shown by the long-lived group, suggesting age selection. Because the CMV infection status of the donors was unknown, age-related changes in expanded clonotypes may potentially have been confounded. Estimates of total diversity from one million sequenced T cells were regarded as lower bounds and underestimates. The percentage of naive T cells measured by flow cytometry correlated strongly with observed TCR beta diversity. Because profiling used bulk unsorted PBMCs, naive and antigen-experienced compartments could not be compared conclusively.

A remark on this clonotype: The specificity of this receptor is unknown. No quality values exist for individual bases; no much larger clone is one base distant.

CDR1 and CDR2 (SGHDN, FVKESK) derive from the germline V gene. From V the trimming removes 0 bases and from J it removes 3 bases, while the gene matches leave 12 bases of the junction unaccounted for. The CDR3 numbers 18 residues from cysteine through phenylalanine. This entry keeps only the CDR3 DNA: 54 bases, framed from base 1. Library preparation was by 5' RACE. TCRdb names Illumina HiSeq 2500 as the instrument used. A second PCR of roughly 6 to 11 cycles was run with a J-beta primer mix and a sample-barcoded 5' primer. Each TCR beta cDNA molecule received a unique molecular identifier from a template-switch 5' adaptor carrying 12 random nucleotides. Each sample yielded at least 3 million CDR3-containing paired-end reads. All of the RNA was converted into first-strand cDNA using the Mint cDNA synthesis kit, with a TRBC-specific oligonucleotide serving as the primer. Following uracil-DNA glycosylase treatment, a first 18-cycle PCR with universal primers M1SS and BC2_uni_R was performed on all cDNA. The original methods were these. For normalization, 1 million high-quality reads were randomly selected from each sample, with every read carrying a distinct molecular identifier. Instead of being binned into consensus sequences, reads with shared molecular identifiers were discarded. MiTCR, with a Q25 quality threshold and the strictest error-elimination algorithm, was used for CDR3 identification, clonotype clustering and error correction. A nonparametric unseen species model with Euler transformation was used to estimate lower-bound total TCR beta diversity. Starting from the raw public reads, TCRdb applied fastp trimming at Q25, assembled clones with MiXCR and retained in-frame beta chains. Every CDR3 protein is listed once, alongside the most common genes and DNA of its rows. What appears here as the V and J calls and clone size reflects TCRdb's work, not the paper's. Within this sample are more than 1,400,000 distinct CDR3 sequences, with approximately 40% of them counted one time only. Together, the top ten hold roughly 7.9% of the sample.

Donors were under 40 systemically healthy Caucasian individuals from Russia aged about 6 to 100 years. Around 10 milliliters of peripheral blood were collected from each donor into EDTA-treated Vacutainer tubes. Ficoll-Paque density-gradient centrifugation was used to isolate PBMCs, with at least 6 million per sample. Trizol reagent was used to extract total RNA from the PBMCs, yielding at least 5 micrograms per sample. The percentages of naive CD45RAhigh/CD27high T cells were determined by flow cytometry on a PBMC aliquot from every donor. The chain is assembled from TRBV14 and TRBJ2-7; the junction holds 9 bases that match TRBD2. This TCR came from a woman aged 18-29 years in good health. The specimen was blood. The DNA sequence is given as TGTGCCAGCAGCCAAGATCTGGGGGGCCTAGCGGGGATCTACGAGCAGTACTTC. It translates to CASSQDLGGLAGIYEQYF.